Given below is one TCR beta chain in context. Its antigen is unknown. This entry belongs to a study of blood T cells in healthy people across ages. Background on the study: Using template switching, researchers captured about one barcoded beta molecule for each two T cells. Study conclusions and caveats: Naive CD4+ cell counts and diversity both ran higher in long-lived than in aged donors. TCR beta diversity, measured per million T cells, fell in a roughly linear way with age.

A second PCR of about 7 to 11 cycles used a sample-barcoded 5' primer and a J-beta primer mix. Each of the cDNA molecules was tagged by a template-switch adaptor with 12 random nucleotides. Each CDR3 protein gets one entry after TCRdb re-called the 5' RACE reads with MiXCR. The sample contains about 1.5 million distinct CDR3 sequences, less than 45% of which appear only once. V shed 4 bases, J shed 3 bases, and the junction held 8 bases outside the gene matches. The CDR3 contains 15 residues. Germline CDR1 reads SEHNR; CDR2 reads FQNEAQ (reference sequence). Sequencing input: blood. This clonotype was obtained from a woman aged 18-35 years in good health. V usage is TRBV7-9 and J usage is TRBJ2-5; TRBD1 agrees at 7 bases. CDR3 nucleotide sequence: TGTGCCAGCAGCTCCAGCAGGGGGATAAAAGAGACCCAGTACTTC. Amino acids: CASSSSRGIKETQYF.